The source of this TCR beta chain is a study of beta chain features in type 1 diabetes. Study-level findings and limits: Moderately but significantly shorter TCRB CDR3s were found in Type 1 diabetes patients in all four CD4+ subsets. It was among patients, rather than healthy donors, that naive, central memory and Treg TCRB repertoires appeared more similar. It was not settled here whether HLA type affects TCRB rearrangement.

As every portion of the isolated RNA was reverse transcribed, the sequencing read expressed TCRB transcripts. Roughly 3.6 million reads on average were seen across naive, central memory and regulatory T cell samples. The protocol was immunoSEQ multiplex PCR, while the TCRdb copy is restricted to in-frame clones and leaves out a portion. This sample carries nearly 350,000 clones, under 8.5% of them seen once, and the ten largest clones take 0.44%. In regard to this clone: Its target is unknown.

Germline CDR1 reads LGHNA; CDR2 reads YNFKEQ. The length of the CDR3 is 15 residues. V was pared by 3 bases and J by 3 bases, with 1 base of the junction left unmatched. The sequence was collected from a woman under 30 in good health. The chain joins TRBV4-2 to TRBJ2-1; 11 nucleotides match TRBD1. Sample: central memory CD4+ T cells from blood. Here the CDR3 reads CASSQGQGGYNEQFF. As DNA, the CDR3 is TGTGCCAGCAGCCAGGGACAGGGGGGCTACAATGAGCAGTTCTTC.